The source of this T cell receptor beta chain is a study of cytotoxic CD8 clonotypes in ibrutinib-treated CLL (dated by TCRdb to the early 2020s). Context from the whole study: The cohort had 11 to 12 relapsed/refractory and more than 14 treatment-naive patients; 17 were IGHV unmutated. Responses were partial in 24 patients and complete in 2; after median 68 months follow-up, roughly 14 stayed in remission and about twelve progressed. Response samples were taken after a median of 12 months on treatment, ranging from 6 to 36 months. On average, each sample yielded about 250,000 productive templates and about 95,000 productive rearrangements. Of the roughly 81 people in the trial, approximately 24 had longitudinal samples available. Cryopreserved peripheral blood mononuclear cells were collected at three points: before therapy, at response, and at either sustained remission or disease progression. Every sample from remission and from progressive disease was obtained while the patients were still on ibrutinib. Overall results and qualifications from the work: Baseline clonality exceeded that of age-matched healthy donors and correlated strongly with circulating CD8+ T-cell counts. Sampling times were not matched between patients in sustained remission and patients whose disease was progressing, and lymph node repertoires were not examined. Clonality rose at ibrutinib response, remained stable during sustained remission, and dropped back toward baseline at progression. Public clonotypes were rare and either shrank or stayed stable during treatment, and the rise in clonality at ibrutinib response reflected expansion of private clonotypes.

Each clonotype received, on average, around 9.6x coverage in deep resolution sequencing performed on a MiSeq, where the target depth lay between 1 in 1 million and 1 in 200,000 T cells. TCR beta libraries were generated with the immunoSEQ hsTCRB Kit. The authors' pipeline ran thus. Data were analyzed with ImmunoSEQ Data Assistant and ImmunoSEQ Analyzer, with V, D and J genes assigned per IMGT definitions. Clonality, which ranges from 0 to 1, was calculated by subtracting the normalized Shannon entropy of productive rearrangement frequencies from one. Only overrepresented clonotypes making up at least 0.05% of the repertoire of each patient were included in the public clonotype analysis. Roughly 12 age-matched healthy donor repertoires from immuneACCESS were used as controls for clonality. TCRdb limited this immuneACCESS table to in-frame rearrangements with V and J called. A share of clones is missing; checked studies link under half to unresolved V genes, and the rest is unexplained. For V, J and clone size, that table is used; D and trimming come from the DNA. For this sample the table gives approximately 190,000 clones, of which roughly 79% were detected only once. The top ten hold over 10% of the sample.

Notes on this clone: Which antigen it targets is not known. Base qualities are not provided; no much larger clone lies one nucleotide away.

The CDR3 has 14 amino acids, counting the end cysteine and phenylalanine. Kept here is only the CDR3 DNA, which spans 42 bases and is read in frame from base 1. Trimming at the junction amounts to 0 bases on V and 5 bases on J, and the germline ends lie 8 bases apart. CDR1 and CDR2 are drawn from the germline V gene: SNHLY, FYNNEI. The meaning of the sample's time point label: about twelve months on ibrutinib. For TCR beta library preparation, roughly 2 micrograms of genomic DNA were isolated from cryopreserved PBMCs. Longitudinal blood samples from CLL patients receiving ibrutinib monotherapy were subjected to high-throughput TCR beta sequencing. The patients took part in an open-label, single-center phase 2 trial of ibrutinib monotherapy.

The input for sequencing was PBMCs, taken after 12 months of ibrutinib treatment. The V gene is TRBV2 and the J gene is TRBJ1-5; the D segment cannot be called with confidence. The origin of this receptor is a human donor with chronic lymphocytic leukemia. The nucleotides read TGTGCCAGCAGTGAAGCCTTGAGGGATCAGCCCCAGCATTTT. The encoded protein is CASSEALRDQPQHF.